The clone carrying this T cell receptor beta chain is classed as medium-sized (0.01 to 0.1%). An end of the junction differs from the germline gene, which may be a read error. The entry originates in a study of neurological immune-mediated disorders. Germline loops: CDR1 DFQATT, CDR2 SNEGSKA (reference sequence). The CDR3 loop spans 13 amino acids. Via MiXCR, TCRdb re-called the 5' RACE reads, giving one row per CDR3 protein. This sample yields about 38,000 distinct CDR3 sequences, of which roughly 4.8% are seen a single time; about 9% belongs to the top ten. The rearrangement joins TRBV20-1 to TRBJ2-3; TRBD2 matches at 9 bases. This TCR was sampled from a man between 18 and 29 years old in good health. The sample consisted of CD4+ T cells from blood. This chain's CDR3 is CSVRLAGTDTQYF. Here the CDR3 DNA reads TGCAGTGTTAGACTAGCGGGCACAGATACGCAGTATTTT.